These T cell receptor beta chains were read from a single sample in a study of vaccination and CD4 T cells after COVID-19. MiXCR, applied by TCRdb to the PCR reads, yields one record per CDR3 protein. The table shows about 11,000 distinct CDR3 sequences, with about 57% occurring only once. Their specific antigens are unknown. Sequences were obtained from CD4+ T cells from blood, cultured in vitro. The receptors come from a human donor who had recovered from COVID-19. The CDR3 runs from the conserved cysteine through the conserved F or W. D genes are given only for firm matches. Not all rows give a size; the values are once, few, many and, for expanded clones, a class.

v_call: TRBV6-1
cdr3_length: 14
j_call: TRBJ1-5
clone_size: .
d_call: TRBD1
cdr3_nt: TGTGCCAGCAGTCCCGGGACAGAGCATCAGCCCCAGCATTTT
cdr3_aa: CASSPGTEHQPQHF

v_call: TRBV5-6
cdr3_length: 15
j_call: TRBJ1-1
clone_size: once
d_call: .
cdr3_nt: TGTGCCAGCAGCCGACAGGACTACGGGAACACTGAAGCTTTCTTT
cdr3_aa: CASSRQDYGNTEAFF

v_call: TRBV20-1
cdr3_length: 13
j_call: TRBJ2-2
clone_size: few
d_call: .
cdr3_nt: TGCGGAGGGGCGCGGGCCGACACCGGGGAGCTGTTTTTT
cdr3_aa: CGGARADTGELFF

v_call: TRBV12-3/TRBV12-4
cdr3_length: 12
j_call: TRBJ1-3
clone_size: .
d_call: .
cdr3_nt: TGTGCCTCGGGAGGGTCTGGAAACACCATATATTTT
cdr3_aa: CASGGSGNTIYF

v_call: TRBV6-2/TRBV6-3
cdr3_length: 14
j_call: TRBJ1-5
clone_size: few
d_call: .
cdr3_nt: TGTGCCAGCGGACGGATGGTCACCGGTCAGCCCCAGCATTTT
cdr3_aa: CASGRMVTGQPQHF

v_call: TRBV20-1
cdr3_length: 16
j_call: TRBJ2-5
clone_size: .
d_call: .
cdr3_nt: TGCAGTGCCACCCCCCGAGCGGAGCGGGCACAAGAGACCCAGTACTTC
cdr3_aa: CSATPRAERAQETQYF

v_call: TRBV20-1
cdr3_length: 16
j_call: TRBJ2-7
clone_size: .
d_call: TRBD1
cdr3_nt: TGCAGTGCTAGAGATCGCCGACAGGGAATTGGATACGAGCAGTACTTC
cdr3_aa: CSARDRRQGIGYEQYF

v_call: TRBV15
cdr3_length: 16
j_call: TRBJ1-1
clone_size: few
d_call: TRBD1
cdr3_nt: TGTGCCACCAGCAGAGAAGGCTACAGGGGGCCATCGGAAGCTTTCTTT
cdr3_aa: CATSREGYRGPSEAFF

v_call: TRBV6-2/TRBV6-3
cdr3_length: 16
j_call: TRBJ2-3
clone_size: .
d_call: .
cdr3_nt: TGTGCCAGCAGTTACTCCCCAGCGGTGGGCTCAGATACGCAGTATTTT
cdr3_aa: CASSYSPAVGSDTQYF

v_call: TRBV7-6
cdr3_length: 17
j_call: TRBJ1-6
clone_size: .
d_call: .
cdr3_nt: TGTGCCAGCAGCTCTTCCCCTACAGGGATGAGTAATTCACCCCTCCACTTT
cdr3_aa: CASSSSPTGMSNSPLHF

v_call: TRBV28
cdr3_length: 15
j_call: TRBJ1-5
clone_size: .
d_call: .
cdr3_nt: TGTGCCAGCAGTTTAGGAGGTGGGGGCAATCAGCCCCAGCATTTT
cdr3_aa: CASSLGGGGNQPQHF

v_call: TRBV12-3/TRBV12-4
cdr3_length: 15
j_call: TRBJ2-2
clone_size: .
d_call: TRBD2
cdr3_nt: TGTGCCAGCAGGGATAGCGGGAGCGGCACCGGGGAGCTGTTTTTT
cdr3_aa: CASRDSGSGTGELFF

v_call: TRBV2
cdr3_length: 15
j_call: TRBJ2-5
clone_size: few
d_call: TRBD2
cdr3_nt: TGTGCCAGCAGCGGACTAGCGGGAGGGGAAGAGACCCAGTACTTC
cdr3_aa: CASSGLAGGEETQYF

v_call: TRBV2
cdr3_length: 15
j_call: TRBJ2-3
clone_size: .
d_call: .
cdr3_nt: TGTGCCAGCAGTTCCCTAGCTAGTGGCGCAGATACGCAGTATTTT
cdr3_aa: CASSSLASGADTQYF

v_call: TRBV7-2
cdr3_length: 14
j_call: TRBJ2-3
clone_size: few
d_call: .
cdr3_nt: TGTGCCAGCAACCCAACCTTTAGCACAGATACGCAGTATTTT
cdr3_aa: CASNPTFSTDTQYF

v_call: TRBV3-1
cdr3_length: 14
j_call: TRBJ2-1
clone_size: once
d_call: .
cdr3_nt: TGTGCCAGCAGCCAAGAAGTGTCGGGTAATGAGCAGTTCTTC
cdr3_aa: CASSQEVSGNEQFF